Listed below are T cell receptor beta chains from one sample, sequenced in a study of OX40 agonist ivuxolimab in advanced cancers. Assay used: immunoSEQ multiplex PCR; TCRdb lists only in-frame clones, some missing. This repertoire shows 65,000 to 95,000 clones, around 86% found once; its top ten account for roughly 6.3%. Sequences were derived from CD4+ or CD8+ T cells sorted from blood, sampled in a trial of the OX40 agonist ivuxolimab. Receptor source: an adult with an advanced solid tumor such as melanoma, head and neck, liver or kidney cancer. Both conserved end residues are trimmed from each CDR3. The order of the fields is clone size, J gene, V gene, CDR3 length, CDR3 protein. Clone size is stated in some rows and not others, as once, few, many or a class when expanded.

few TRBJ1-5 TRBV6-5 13 ASSYSTGSNQPQH
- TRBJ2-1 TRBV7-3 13 ASSLSRQGAYEQF
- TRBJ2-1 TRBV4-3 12 ASSPGGSSDEQF
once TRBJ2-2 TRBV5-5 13 ASSGRDKNTGELF
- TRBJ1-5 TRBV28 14 ASSFSAGNGNQPQH
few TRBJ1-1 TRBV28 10 ASREGSTEAF
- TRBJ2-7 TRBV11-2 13 ASSLDRGPFYEQY
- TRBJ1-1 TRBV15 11 ATRIGLSGGAF
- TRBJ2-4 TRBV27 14 ASPMWKGDSKNIQY
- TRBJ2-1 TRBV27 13 ASSLRQGNYNEQF
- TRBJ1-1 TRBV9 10 ASSNRGGEAF
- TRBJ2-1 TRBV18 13 ASSPRYPGGNEQF
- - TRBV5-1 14 ASSLEVSLHTYEQY
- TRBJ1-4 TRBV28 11 ASSFPGNEKLF
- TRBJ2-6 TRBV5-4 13 ASSLEIAGANVLT
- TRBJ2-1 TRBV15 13 ATSRVGNSYNEQF
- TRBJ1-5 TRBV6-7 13 ASNYRSDSNQPQH
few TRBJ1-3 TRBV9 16 ASSVAGWDRGTGNTIY
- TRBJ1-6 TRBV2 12 ASSDGTRNSPLH
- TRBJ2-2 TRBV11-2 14 ASRPLAGDNTGELF
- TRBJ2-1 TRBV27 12 ASSTLAGWNEQF
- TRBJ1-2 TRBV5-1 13 ASSLVQGANYGYT
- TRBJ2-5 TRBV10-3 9 AIGGAETQY
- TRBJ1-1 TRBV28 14 ASSIDDLVVNTEAF
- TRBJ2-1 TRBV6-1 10 ASSERYNEQF
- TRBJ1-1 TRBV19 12 ASIRGQTPTEAF
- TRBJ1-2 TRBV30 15 AWRGWTGGTRGYGYT
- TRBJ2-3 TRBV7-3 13 ASSLSGGGADTQY
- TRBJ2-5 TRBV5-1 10 ASSPSGETQY
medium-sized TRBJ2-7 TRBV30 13 AWRYSGPRSYEQY
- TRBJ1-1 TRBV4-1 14 ASSQADRGRDTEAF
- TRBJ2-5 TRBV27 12 ASSLLVSRETQY
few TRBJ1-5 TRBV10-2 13 ASGSDRVPNQPQH
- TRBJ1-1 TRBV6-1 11 ASTRQGATEAF
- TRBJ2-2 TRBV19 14 ASSSNAGGRTGELF
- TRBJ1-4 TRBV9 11 ASSFEGGEKLF
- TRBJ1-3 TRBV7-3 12 ASSAESYGNTIY
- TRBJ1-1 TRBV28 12 ASSPQGGVTEAF
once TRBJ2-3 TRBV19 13 ASSLGSTFTDTQY
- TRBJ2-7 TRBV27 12 ASRSQGRSYEQY
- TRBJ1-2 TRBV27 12 ASSRDRAVFGYT
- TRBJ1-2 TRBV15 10 ATSRDTQGYT
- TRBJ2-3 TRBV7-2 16 ASSVLLGGASVTDTQY
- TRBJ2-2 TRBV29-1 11 SVDIQGTGELF
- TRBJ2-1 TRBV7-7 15 ASSPKGRGSSYNEQF
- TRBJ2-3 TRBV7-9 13 ASTLDRAGTDTQY
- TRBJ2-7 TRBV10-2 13 ASSDGGGGTYEQY
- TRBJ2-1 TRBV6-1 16 ASSDGLQGRSSYNEQF
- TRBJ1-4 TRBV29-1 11 SVLGQGNEKLF
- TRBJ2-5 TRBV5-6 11 ASFGQGKETQY
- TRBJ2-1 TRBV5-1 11 ASSFTGDGEQF
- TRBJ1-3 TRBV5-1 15 ASSLGSGTNSGNTIY